This T cell receptor (beta chain) derives from a study of OX40 agonist ivuxolimab in advanced cancers. Study context: Ivuxolimab, an agonist antibody against OX40 (CD134), was given to patients.

General observations from the study: At doses 0.1 to 3.0 mg/kg, CD4+ and CD8+ clones expanded. Compared with CD4+, CD8+ T cells on average had more expanded clones.

As to this clone: What it binds is unknown.

Only in-frame clones appear in the TCRdb table, and some are missing; sequencing was by immunoSEQ multiplex PCR. The repertoire includes about 88,000 clones, about 83% of them detected once, and around 1.5% sits in the top ten. The CDR3 length is 13 residues. V gave up 1 base and J gave up 11 bases; unmatched junction bases: 6. Germline V lookup: CDR1 SGHTA, CDR2 FQGNSA. Source: CD4+ or CD8+ T cells sorted from blood, taken in a trial of the OX40 agonist ivuxolimab. The chain links TRBV7-2 to TRBJ2-5, with 8 nucleotides matching TRBD2. The receptor's source is an adult with an advanced solid tumor such as melanoma, head and neck, liver or kidney cancer. CDR3 protein: CASSLGGGQLQYF. CDR3 nucleotides: TGTGCCAGCAGCTTAGGCGGGGGGCAGTTGCAGTACTTC.